This T cell receptor (beta chain) came from a study of T cell responses to AZD1222 COVID-19 vaccine. Overall study results and limits: Spike-specific TCR breadth and depth went up after people got two AZD1222 doses.

As regards this clone: The antigen remains unidentified.

The CDR3 spans 15 residues. Looked up from germline, CDR1 is MRHNA and CDR2 is SNTAGT. The germline V and J ends were trimmed by 5 bases and 2 bases, with 14 bases remaining between them. The method was immunoSEQ multiplex PCR; TCRdb's version includes in-frame clones alone and lacks a portion of them. The sample includes some 120,000 clones, 86% of them seen just once. The chain has TRBV6-4 and TRBJ2-3; TRBD2 might be the D (6 bases). The sequence derives from an adult in good health. Sample: peripheral blood, taken on day 0 of AZD1222 vaccination. This CDR3 reads CASSPSGVNTDTQYF. The CDR3 DNA reads TGTGCCAGCAGTCCCTCGGGGGTGAACACAGATACGCAGTATTTT.